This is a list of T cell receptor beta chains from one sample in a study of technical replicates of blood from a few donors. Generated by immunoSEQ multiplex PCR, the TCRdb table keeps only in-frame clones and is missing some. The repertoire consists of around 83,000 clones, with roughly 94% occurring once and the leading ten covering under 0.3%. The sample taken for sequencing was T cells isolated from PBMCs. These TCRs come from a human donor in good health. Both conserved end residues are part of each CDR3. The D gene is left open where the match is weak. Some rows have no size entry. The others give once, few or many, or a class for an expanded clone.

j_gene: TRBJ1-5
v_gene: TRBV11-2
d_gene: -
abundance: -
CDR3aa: CASSLWENQPQHF
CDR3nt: TGTGCCAGCAGCTTATGGGAGAATCAGCCCCAGCATTTT

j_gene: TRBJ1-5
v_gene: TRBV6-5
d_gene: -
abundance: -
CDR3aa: CASSLRQTGQPQHF
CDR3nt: TGTGCCAGCAGTTTACGTCAGACGGGACAGCCCCAGCATTTT

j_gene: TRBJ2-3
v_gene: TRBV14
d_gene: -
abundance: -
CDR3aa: CASSQVPLPGTDTQYF
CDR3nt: TGTGCCAGCAGCCAAGTACCCCTACCCGGCACAGATACGCAGTATTTT

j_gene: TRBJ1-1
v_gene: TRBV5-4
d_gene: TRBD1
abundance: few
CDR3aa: CASSLYKGALNTEAFF
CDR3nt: TGTGCCAGCAGCTTGTACAAGGGGGCTCTGAACACTGAAGCTTTCTTT

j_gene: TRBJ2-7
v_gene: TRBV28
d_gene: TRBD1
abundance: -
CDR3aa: CASRRDSSYEQYF
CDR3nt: TGTGCCAGCAGACGGGACAGTTCCTACGAGCAGTACTTC

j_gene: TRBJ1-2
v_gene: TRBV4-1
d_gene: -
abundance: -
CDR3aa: CASSQEAQRPNYGYTF
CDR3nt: TGCGCCAGCAGCCAAGAGGCCCAGCGCCCTAACTATGGCTACACCTTC

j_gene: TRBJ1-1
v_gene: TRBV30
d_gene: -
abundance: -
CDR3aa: CAWSPLGGNTEAFF
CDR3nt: TGTGCCTGGAGCCCATTGGGGGGGAACACTGAAGCTTTCTTT

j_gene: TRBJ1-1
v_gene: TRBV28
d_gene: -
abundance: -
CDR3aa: CASSLGGDYTEAFF
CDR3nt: TGTGCCAGCAGTTTAGGAGGGGATTACACTGAAGCTTTCTTT

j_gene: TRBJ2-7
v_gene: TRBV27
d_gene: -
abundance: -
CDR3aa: CASSSDSIVGYEQYF
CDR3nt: TGTGCCAGCAGTTCCGATTCTATTGTCGGCTACGAGCAGTACTTC

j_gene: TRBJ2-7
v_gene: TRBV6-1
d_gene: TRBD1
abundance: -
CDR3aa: CASSDKGTGFLALYEQYF
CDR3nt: TGTGCCAGCAGTGATAAGGGGACAGGGTTCTTAGCCCTCTACGAGCAGTACTTC

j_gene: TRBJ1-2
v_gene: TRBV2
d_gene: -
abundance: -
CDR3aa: CASSPRPRAGEGYGYTF
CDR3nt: TGTGCCAGCAGTCCGAGACCAAGGGCAGGGGAAGGCTATGGCTACACCTTC

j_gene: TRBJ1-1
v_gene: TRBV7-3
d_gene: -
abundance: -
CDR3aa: CASSLTFSSEVF
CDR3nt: TGTGCCAGCAGCTTAACATTTAGTTCTGAAGTCTTT

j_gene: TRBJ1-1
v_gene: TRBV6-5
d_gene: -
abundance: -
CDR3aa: CASTQAGRPEAFF
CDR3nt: TGTGCCAGCACCCAAGCAGGGCGTCCTGAAGCTTTCTTT

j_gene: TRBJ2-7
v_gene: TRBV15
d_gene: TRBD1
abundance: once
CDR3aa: CATSRDLKGQGYEQYF
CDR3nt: TGTGCCACCAGCAGAGATTTAAAAGGACAGGGGTACGAGCAGTACTTC